Listed below are T cell receptor beta chains from one sample, sequenced in a study of shared clonotypes between healthy human individuals. Method: immunoSEQ multiplex PCR; TCRdb's copy keeps in-frame clones and lacks some. The top ten clones hold 0.6% to 0.75% of a sample with roughly 1,000,000 clones, around three quarters of them seen once. Sequencing was performed on memory CD4+ T cells from PBMCs. Every receptor here comes from a man aged 18 to 35 in good health. Some clones in this sample may be carry-over from other donors' samples. CDR3s include the opening cysteine and the closing phenylalanine or tryptophan. The D gene is left open where the match is weak. Not every row has a clone size; where given, it reads once, few, many or a size class.

V	J	size	D	CDR3	DNA
TRBV6-5	TRBJ2-3	NA	NA	CASSYSISGDTQYF	TGTGCCAGCAGTTACTCCATCTCCGGAGATACGCAGTATTTT
TRBV7-8	TRBJ2-2	NA	NA	CASSRLVYGGELFF	TGTGCCAGCAGCAGACTAGTCTATGGCGGGGAGCTGTTTTTT
TRBV28	TRBJ1-2	NA	NA	CASSLISIQGYTF	TGTGCCAGCAGTTTAATTTCCATTCAGGGCTACACCTTC
TRBV28	TRBJ1-1	NA	NA	CASSPFRGSTTEAFF	TGTGCCAGCAGTCCCTTCCGGGGGTCGACCACTGAAGCTTTCTTT
TRBV7-2	TRBJ1-5	NA	TRBD1	CASSVGQNNQPQHF	TGTGCCAGCAGCGTGGGACAGAACAATCAGCCCCAGCATTTT
TRBV2	TRBJ1-2	once	TRBD1	CASTKDREYGYTF	TGTGCCAGCACCAAGGACAGGGAATATGGCTACACCTTC
TRBV10-3	TRBJ1-3	NA	NA	CAIQQGNSGNTIYF	TGTGCCATCCAACAGGGAAACTCTGGAAACACCATATATTTT
TRBV28	TRBJ2-7	NA	NA	CASSLANYEQYF	TGTGCCAGCAGTTTGGCCAACTACGAGCAGTACTTC
TRBV9	TRBJ2-3	few	TRBD1	CASSNRDRGSTDTQYF	TGTGCCAGCAGCAACCGGGACAGGGGGTCCACAGATACGCAGTATTTT
TRBV28	TRBJ1-1	few	TRBD1	CASKLGQGRNTEAFF	TGTGCCAGCAAACTGGGACAGGGGCGGAACACTGAAGCTTTCTTT
TRBV20-1	TRBJ2-5	NA	NA	CSADRETQYF	TGCAGTGCAGATAGAGAGACCCAGTACTTC
TRBV5-1	TRBJ2-5	NA	TRBD2	CASSLALAGVYETQYF	TGCGCCAGCAGCTTGGCCCTCGCGGGAGTGTACGAGACCCAGTACTTC
TRBV7-9	TRBJ1-4	NA	NA	CASSRLRGMGNEKLFF	TGTGCCAGCAGCCGACTAAGAGGGATGGGTAATGAAAAACTGTTTTTT
TRBV9	TRBJ2-7	NA	NA	CASSVDGASYEQYF	TGTGCCAGCAGCGTAGATGGGGCGTCCTACGAGCAGTACTTC
TRBV14	TRBJ1-4	NA	TRBD1	CASSPLVGPTGFGEKLFF	TGTGCCAGCAGCCCCCTGGTGGGACCGACAGGGTTTGGTGAAAAACTGTTTTTT
TRBV6-6	TRBJ1-6	many	NA	CASSYERDSPLHF	TGTGCCAGCAGTTACGAAAGGGATTCACCCCTCCACTTT
TRBV25-1	TRBJ2-3	many	NA	CASSVWGAGTDTQYF	TGTGCCAGCAGTGTTTGGGGAGCAGGCACAGATACGCAGTATTTT
TRBV6-5	TRBJ1-1	few	TRBD1	CASSYVQGVGAFF	TGTGCCAGCAGTTACGTCCAGGGGGTTGGAGCTTTCTTT
TRBV7-9	TRBJ2-3	NA	NA	CASSAAGVGTDTQYF	TGTGCCAGCAGCGCAGCCGGCGTGGGGACAGATACGCAGTATTTT
TRBV2	TRBJ2-3	NA	NA	CASSEGGADTQYF	TGTGCCAGCAGTGAAGGAGGAGCAGATACGCAGTATTTT
TRBV7-9	TRBJ2-7	NA	NA	CASSSRDFSEKAYEQYF	TGTGCCAGCAGCTCACGGGACTTTAGCGAAAAGGCCTACGAGCAGTACTTC
TRBV30	TRBJ1-1	NA	NA	CAWSVMVNTEAFF	TGTGCCTGGAGTGTAATGGTGAACACTGAAGCTTTCTTT
TRBV27	TRBJ2-6	few	NA	CASSVTGLSGANVLTF	TGTGCCAGCAGTGTGACAGGCCTTTCTGGGGCCAACGTCCTGACTTTC
TRBV30	TRBJ2-7	NA	NA	CAWSYTGRRWLYF	TGTGCCTGGAGTTATACAGGGCGTCGGTGGCTGTACTTC
TRBV30	TRBJ1-1	once	NA	CAWSDWGRRTEAFF	TGTGCCTGGAGTGACTGGGGGCGTCGAACTGAAGCTTTCTTT
TRBV5-6	TRBJ2-5	NA	NA	CASSLEGGLKVETQYF	TGTGCCAGCAGCTTGGAAGGGGGGCTCAAGGTAGAGACCCAGTACTTC
TRBV2	TRBJ2-1	NA	NA	CASSVSAHGANEQFF	TGTGCCAGCAGTGTGTCGGCTCATGGTGCCAATGAGCAGTTCTTC
TRBV4-3	TRBJ1-4	NA	NA	CASSQDLIRNEKLFF	TGCGCCAGCAGCCAAGATCTAATTAGGAACGAAAAACTGTTTTTT
TRBV6-6	TRBJ1-2	NA	NA	CASSPGDYGYTF	TGTGCCAGCAGCCCAGGGGACTATGGCTACACCTTC
TRBV7-2	TRBJ2-7	NA	NA	CASSPQLAYEQYF	TGTGCCAGCAGCCCCCAACTAGCCTACGAGCAGTACTTC
TRBV18	TRBJ2-5	NA	NA	CASSPAGSETQYF	TGTGCCAGCTCACCAGCAGGGTCGGAGACCCAGTACTTC
TRBV7-3	TRBJ1-2	NA	TRBD1	CASSSMTGGSYGYTF	TGTGCCAGCAGCAGTATGACAGGGGGAAGCTATGGCTACACCTTC
TRBV12-5	TRBJ2-5	NA	NA	CASPHPVEEGETQYF	TGTGCTAGTCCTCACCCCGTGGAGGAGGGGGAGACCCAGTACTTC
TRBV30	TRBJ1-1	few	NA	CAWNTGFGTEAFF	TGTGCCTGGAACACGGGCTTCGGGACTGAAGCTTTCTTT
TRBV28	TRBJ1-2	NA	NA	CASIRGRSYGYTF	TGTGCCAGCATCCGAGGACGGTCATATGGCTACACCTTC
TRBV11-3	TRBJ1-1	few	NA	CASSSEGTQAFF	TGTGCCAGCAGCTCAGAGGGCACCCAAGCTTTCTTT
TRBV7-8	TRBJ2-5	NA	TRBD2	CASSSGLAVQETQYF	TGTGCCAGCAGCTCGGGACTAGCGGTTCAAGAGACCCAGTACTTC
TRBV6-1	TRBJ1-2	NA	TRBD1	CASRWDSYGYTF	TGTGCCAGCCGTTGGGACAGCTATGGCTACACCTTC
TRBV4-1	TRBJ1-4	NA	NA	CASSQDEGVTNEKLFF	TGCGCCAGCAGCCAAGATGAGGGGGTCACTAATGAAAAACTGTTTTTT
TRBV4-1	TRBJ2-1	NA	NA	CASSILGASYNEQFF	TGCGCCAGCAGTATTCTAGGGGCCTCCTACAATGAGCAGTTCTTC
TRBV11-2	TRBJ2-7	NA	NA	CASSQQGSEQYF	TGTGCCAGCAGCCAACAGGGTTCCGAGCAGTACTTC
TRBV6-6	TRBJ2-7	NA	NA	CASSYSPGTPYEQYF	TGTGCCAGCAGTTACTCTCCCGGGACCCCCTACGAGCAGTACTTC
TRBV19	TRBJ2-5	few	TRBD2	CASSIASSAPGRVETQYF	TGTGCCAGTAGTATAGCTAGTAGCGCCCCAGGGAGGGTAGAGACCCAGTACTTC
TRBV25-1	TRBJ1-5	NA	NA	CASSESGRVDQPQHF	TGTGCCAGCAGTGAATCTGGAAGGGTGGACCAGCCCCAGCATTTT
TRBV29-1	TRBJ2-1	NA	TRBD1	CSVNRGTYNEQFF	TGCAGCGTTAACAGGGGAACCTACAATGAGCAGTTCTTC
TRBV28	TRBJ1-5	NA	TRBD1	CASSLLPGRDRGINQPQHF	TGTGCCAGCAGTTTATTACCGGGTCGCGACAGGGGGATAAATCAGCCCCAGCATTTT
TRBV9	TRBJ2-7	NA	NA	CASSVQVIGEQYF	TGTGCCAGCAGCGTACAAGTAATCGGCGAGCAGTACTTC
TRBV11-3	TRBJ2-3	NA	NA	CASSLGGAVTDTQYF	TGTGCCAGCAGCTTAGGAGGCGCCGTTACAGATACGCAGTATTTT
TRBV30	TRBJ1-2	many	NA	CAWSVEASYGYTF	TGTGCCTGGAGTGTAGAAGCCTCGTATGGCTACACCTTC
TRBV16	TRBJ1-2	NA	NA	CASSQSTRGIYGYTF	TGTGCCAGCAGCCAATCGACCAGGGGCATCTATGGCTACACCTTC
TRBV7-8	TRBJ2-7	NA	NA	CASGLRGLAPSYEQYF	TGTGCCAGCGGACTCCGAGGGCTAGCGCCATCCTACGAGCAGTACTTC
TRBV9	TRBJ2-3	once	NA	CASSGEGADTQYF	TGTGCCAGCAGCGGGGAGGGGGCAGATACGCAGTATTTT